Presented here are 32 T cell receptor beta chains from one specimen sequenced in a study of T cells in Graves' hyperthyroidism and ophthalmopathy. Researchers took RNA transcripts and amplified the TCR beta CDR3 regions from them. Using the HTBI primer set, a first-round RT-PCR was run on the TCR CDR3. A single record per CDR3 protein comes from TCRdb applying MiXCR to the multiplex PCR reads. The repertoire has 370,000 or so distinct CDR3 sequences, about a sixth of them found once; the top ten carry approximately 30%. Sequencing used blood. The receptor source for this set is a woman aged 18-29 years with Graves' hyperthyroidism that later progressed to Graves' ophthalmopathy.

This clonotype showed up many times. The chain recombines TRBV5-5 with TRBJ1-1; D call uncertain. CDR3 length: 13 residues. The germline gives CDR1 SGHKS, CDR2 YYEKEE (reference sequence). The V and J ends lost 0 bases and 5 bases respectively, with 8 bases between them. The CDR3 sequence: CASSLDPVTEAFF. CDR3 in DNA: TGTGCCAGCAGCTTGGACCCAGTGACTGAAGCTTTCTTT.

Ten or more counts support this clonotype. The chain has TRBV6-2 or TRBV6-3 and TRBJ2-1; a weak D match, TRBD2 (8 bases). The CDR3 is 14 amino acids. CDR1 and CDR2 (germline): MNHEY, SVGEGT. Deletions cut 4 bases from V and 7 bases from J, with 14 bases between. Here the CDR3 DNA reads TGTGCCAGCAGTTCCATAGCGGGACAGAATGAGCAGTTCTTC. Encoded protein: CASSSIAGQNEQFF.

This clonotype came up many times. The rearrangement joins TRBV7-2 to TRBJ2-1; 9 bases fit TRBD2. Germline loops: CDR1 SGHTA, CDR2 FQGNSA. Trimming took 2 bases from V and 4 from J; bases not matched to a gene: 18. The CDR3 is 20 residues long. CDR3 amino acids: CASSLRPLWLAGVSYNEQFF. The CDR3 DNA reads TGTGCCAGCAGCTTAAGACCATTGTGGTTAGCGGGAGTTTCGTACAATGAGCAGTTCTTC.

Turning to this clonotype: This could be a read error, since a much larger clone is one nucleotide away. V is TRBV28 and J is TRBJ1-4, with D uncertain. Deletions cut 6 bases from V and 1 base from J, with 18 bases between. CDR1 is MDHEN and CDR2 is SYDVKM in the germline V gene. The CDR3 runs to 17 residues. The CDR3 loop is CASSPIDGGLTNEKLFF. DNA of the CDR3: TGTGCCAGCAGCCCAATAGACGGCGGGCTAACTAATGAAAAACTGTTTTTT.

Of note for this clonotype: The junction departs from the called germline gene at one end, perhaps through a read error. V gene TRBV11-2 combines with J gene TRBJ2-1; D gene unclear. The CDR3 is made up of 11 amino acids. Looked up from germline, CDR1 is SGHAT and CDR2 is FQNNGV. The CDR3 DNA is TGCGCCAGCAGCCAACTGGAAGAGCAGTTCTTC. Translating it yields CASSQLEEQFF.

The sample holds many counts of this clonotype. J is TRBJ2-5 and V is TRBV13, with 9 bases identical to TRBD2. Losses at the gene ends were 1 base for V and 5 bases for J; bases not matched to a gene: 5. This CDR3 region has 15 residues. Germline V gene sequence: CDR1 PRHDT, CDR2 FYEKMQ (reference sequence). CDR3 amino acids: CASSLAGSGSETQYF. DNA of the CDR3: TGTGCCAGCAGCTTAGCCGGTAGCGGGAGCGAGACCCAGTACTTC.

This clonotype showed up many times. The V gene is TRBV28, the J gene TRBJ1-5; no firm D call. Trimming left V 7 bases short and J 7 bases short, with 17 bases between. The germline gives CDR1 MDHEN, CDR2 SYDVKM. The CDR3 extends over 14 amino acids. The DNA for the CDR3 is TGTGCCAGCAAATCGGCAGGTACCAGCCAGCCCCAGCATTTT. Protein product: CASKSAGTSQPQHF.

The table lists this clonotype with many counts. J is TRBJ1-2 and V is TRBV12-3 or TRBV12-4; 8 bases are a match to TRBD1. This CDR3 region has 16 residues. The junction had 15 bases not matched to a gene; V was cut back by 7 bases and J by 5 bases. The CDR3 reads CASTAREAGGAYGYTF. In nucleotides, the CDR3 is TGTGCCAGCACTGCCAGGGAGGCAGGGGGCGCATATGGCTACACCTTC.

This clonotype was recorded at least ten times. The rearrangement uses TRBV6-2 or TRBV6-3 and TRBJ1-5; TRBD1 aligns across 7 bases. CDR3 length equals 18 residues. V trimming: 2 bases; J trimming: 4 bases; junction bases outside the gene matches: 14. The V gene's germline CDR1 is MNHEY and CDR2 SVGEGT. CDR3 sequence: CASSYTAGRDSDNQPQHF. The CDR3 bases are TGTGCCAGCAGTTACACAGCAGGCCGGGACAGCGATAATCAGCCCCAGCATTTT.

This clonotype has ten or more counts. The chain has TRBV5-6 and TRBJ1-1, with TRBD1 as a possible D gene (6 bases). Germline V gene data show CDR1 as SGHDT and CDR2 as YYEEEE. CDR3 size: 12 residues. V was clipped by 4 bases and J by 4 bases, with 8 bases between them. The CDR3 sequence is CASSPRGTEAFF. CDR3 DNA: TGTGCCAGCAGCCCCAGGGGCACTGAAGCTTTCTTT.

The rearrangement joins TRBV5-8 to TRBJ1-5; D unclear. This CDR3 contains 17 residues. In germline, CDR1 is SGHTS, CDR2 YDEGEE. The V gene lost 2 bases and the J gene lost 2 bases, with 17 bases spanning the gap. Written as DNA, the CDR3 is TGTGCCAGCAGCTTCCAAGGACTGACGGGCCGCAATCAGCCCCAGCATTTT. Translating it yields CASSFQGLTGRNQPQHF.

Details on this clonotype: Since no conserved phenylalanine or tryptophan closes the CDR3, a read error is the likely cause. The rearrangement uses TRBV28 and TRBJ2-7; 8 bases are shared with TRBD2. Germline CDR1 is MDHEN and CDR2 is SYDVKM. The CDR3 extends over 16 amino acids. Trimming removed 2 bases from V and 2 bases from J; junction bases left unmatched: 8. CDR3 residues: CASSLLGTSGTYEQYS. CDR3 DNA sequence: TGTGCCAGCAGTTTACTCGGAACTAGCGGAACCTACGAGCAGTACTCC.

This clonotype has at least ten counts. This chain joins TRBV6-1 and TRBJ1-2, with unresolved D. Deletions cut 2 bases from V and 8 bases from J, with 15 bases between. The germline V gene has CDR1 MNHNS and CDR2 SASEGT. This CDR3 region has 14 residues. The CDR3 protein is CASSESGRSEGYTF. In DNA form, the CDR3 reads TGTGCCAGCAGTGAATCCGGCCGTTCTGAGGGCTACACCTTC.

In this sample, this clonotype turned up many times. This sequence joins TRBV18 and TRBJ1-5; no clear D gene. Germline V gene data show CDR1 as KGHSH and CDR2 as LQKENI. This CDR3 region has 14 residues. The V end lost 2 bases, the J end lost 5 bases, and 10 bases lay between the germline ends. CDR3 nucleotides: TGTGCCAGCTCACCAAACGCTGGGGATCAGCCCCAGCATTTT. As protein: CASSPNAGDQPQHF.

This clonotype has a count of ten or more. The CDR3 DNA sequence: TGTGCCAGCTCACCACCTGGCAGGGGCACAGATACGCAGTATTTT. Amino acids: CASSPPGRGTDTQYF. This chain uses TRBV18 with TRBJ2-3; possible D gene TRBD1, 5 bases. With 0 bases removed from V and 1 base from J, the gap between germline ends came to 8 bases. Germline V CDR1 and CDR2: KGHSH, LQKENI. This CDR3 spans 15 amino acids. The variable domain in full, with the rest retrieved from reference TRBV18 and TRBJ2-3, is NAGVMQNPRHLVRRRGQEARLRCSPMKGHSHVYWYRQLPEEGLKFMVYLQKENIIDESGMPKERFSAEFPKEGPSILRIQQVVRGDSAAYFCASSPPGRGTDTQYFGPGTRLTVL.

The V gene is TRBV29-1, the J gene TRBJ2-5; 8 nucleotides agree with TRBD1. Germline V gene lookup returns CDR1 SQVTM and CDR2 ANQGSEA. V gave up 3 bases and J gave up 3 bases; unmatched junction bases: 0. The CDR3 length is 12 residues. The CDR3 reads CSVEGQEETQYF. In DNA, the CDR3 is TGCAGCGTTGAGGGACAGGAAGAGACCCAGTACTTC.

Only a few counts were recorded for this clonotype. This chain uses TRBV7-2 with TRBJ1-6; TRBD1 agrees at 7 bases. The germline V gene encodes CDR1 SGHTA and CDR2 FQGNSA. J lost 8 bases, V lost 5 bases, and 9 bases had no gene match. There are 15 residues in the CDR3. As DNA, the CDR3 is TGTGCCAGCAGCCCAGGGGGACACCTCGATTCACCCCTCCACTTT. This gives the protein CASSPGGHLDSPLHF.

Many counts were recorded for this clonotype. This sequence joins TRBV28 and TRBJ2-5; D gene uncertain. CDR1 is MDHEN, CDR2 SYDVKM, per germline. The CDR3 extends over 13 amino acids. V was clipped by 7 bases and J by 0 bases, with 9 bases between them. CDR3 sequence reads: CASTNAYQETQYF. The DNA for the CDR3 is TGTGCCAGCACCAACGCGTACCAAGAGACCCAGTACTTC.

To note about this clonotype: A read error may explain this, as a much larger clone is one base away. The chain links TRBV20-1 to TRBJ2-7; no firm D call. This CDR3 has 17 residues. In germline, CDR1 is DFQATT, CDR2 SNEGSKA (reference sequence). Deletions cut 0 bases from V and 2 bases from J, with 20 bases between. The CDR3 DNA reads TGCAGTGCTAGAGATCTATCCAGCAGTGAAACAACCTACGAGCAGTACTTC. It translates to CSARDLSSSETTYEQYF.

This clonotype was detected ten times or more. The chain has TRBV7-9 and TRBJ1-5; D is perhaps TRBD1 (6 bases). The CDR3 is 17 residues long. Germline V gene sequence: CDR1 SEHNR, CDR2 FQNEAQ (reference sequence). V gave up 1 base and J gave up 7 bases, with 20 bases separating them. CDR3 in DNA: TGTGCCAGCAGCTTAGGAATTGGGGACCGAAGGGGGCAGCCCCAGCATTTT. It specifies CASSLGIGDRRGQPQHF.

This clonotype was counted ten times or more. The J gene is TRBJ2-7, the V gene TRBV6-2 or TRBV6-3, with 9 bases matching TRBD2. Germline values: CDR1 MNHEY, CDR2 SVGEGT. V gave up 8 bases and J gave up 2 bases; unmatched junction bases: 7. The length of the CDR3 is 14 residues. CDR3 sequence (DNA): TGTGCCAGCGGCAGGATAGCGGGAGCCTACGAGCAGTACTTC. Translated, it gives CASGRIAGAYEQYF.

At least ten counts were recorded for this clonotype. The rearrangement links TRBV28 to TRBJ2-1; TRBD1 might be the D (6 bases). Germline V gene lookup returns CDR1 MDHEN and CDR2 SYDVKM. The V end lost 7 bases, the J end lost 11 bases, and 12 bases lay between the germline ends. The CDR3 spans 11 residues. The CDR3 DNA follows: TGTGCCAGCAAGGTGCAGGGGCAGCAGTTCTTC. This gives the protein CASKVQGQQFF.

This clonotype was detected only a few times. The V and J genes are TRBV6-1 and TRBJ1-1, with 7 bases matching TRBD1. J gave up 5 bases and V 7 bases, and 7 bases lay outside the gene matches. Germline-derived CDR1 and CDR2 are MNHNS and SASEGT. The CDR3 loop spans 13 amino acids. Written as DNA, the CDR3 is TGTGCCAGCAAGGGGGCTCTGGGAACTGAAGCTTTCTTT. Translated: CASKGALGTEAFF.

The chain links TRBV24-1 to TRBJ2-7; 7 nucleotides align to TRBD1. Germline trimming cut 5 bases from V and 1 base from J; bases unmatched to any gene: 7. CDR3 size: 15 residues. Germline loops: CDR1 KGHDR, CDR2 SFDVKD. CDR3 sequence (DNA): TGTGCCACCAGTGGAATTGAACAGGGGTCCTACGAGCAGTACTTC. Amino acid sequence: CATSGIEQGSYEQYF.

There are many counts of this clonotype. The CDR3 bases are TGTGCCAGCAAAACTCTTGGGACTAGCAATCAGCCCCAGCATTTT. Its translation is CASKTLGTSNQPQHF. The chain uses TRBV6-1 and TRBJ1-5; a weak D match, TRBD1 (5 bases). In germline, CDR1 is MNHNS, CDR2 SASEGT. The CDR3 is made up of 15 amino acids. Trimming cost V 7 bases and J 0 bases, with 13 bases left between them.

This clonotype occurred many times. The rearrangement uses TRBV30 and TRBJ1-5, with TRBD1 as a possible D gene (6 bases). Per germline, CDR1 GTSNPN and CDR2 SVGIG (reference sequence). Trimming pared 0 bases from V and 4 bases from J, leaving 10 bases between. This CDR3 region has 14 residues. The CDR3 loop reads CAWSVPRGNQPQHF. The DNA of the CDR3 is TGTGCCTGGAGTGTTCCCAGGGGTAATCAGCCCCAGCATTTT.

V is TRBV20-1 and J is TRBJ2-3; the D gene is possibly TRBD2 (5 bases). V was trimmed by 6 bases and J by 4 bases, leaving 11 bases between them. Per germline, CDR1 DFQATT and CDR2 SNEGSKA (reference sequence). The CDR3 runs 12 residues. The CDR3 is CSAIRGSDTQYF. CDR3 DNA sequence: TGCAGTGCCATCCGGGGATCAGATACGCAGTATTTT.

The rearrangement links TRBV28 to TRBJ1-5, with D hard to call. The CDR3 extends over 14 amino acids. V was shortened by 11 bases and J by 3 bases, with 17 bases between the two germline ends. Per the germline V gene, CDR1 is MDHEN and CDR2 is SYDVKM. Written as DNA, the CDR3 is TGTGCCCGCAACATACCCGACACCAATCAGCCCCAGCATTTT. Encoded protein: CARNIPDTNQPQHF.

This clonotype was counted between two and nine times. The gene calls are TRBV12-3 or TRBV12-4 and TRBJ2-7, with a possible D match to TRBD1 (6 bases). V lost 5 bases and J lost 3, with 17 bases in between. The CDR3 length is 15 residues. The CDR3 DNA follows: TGTGCCAGCAGTAGAGGGGACAACCTGCACTACGAGCAGTACTTC. Protein: CASSRGDNLHYEQYF.

This clonotype has a count of ten or more. The CDR3 region is CASSGDRQVDTQYF. CDR3 sequence (DNA): TGTGCCAGCTCTGGGGACAGGCAGGTAGATACGCAGTATTTT. This chain connects TRBV28 to TRBJ2-3; TRBD1 agrees at 8 bases. After removal of 8 bases from V and 5 bases from J, the junction contained 9 bases not matched to a gene. Germline lookup yields CDR1 MDHEN and CDR2 SYDVKM. The CDR3 covers 14 residues.

In its sample, this clonotype was seen many times. The chain recombines TRBV28 with TRBJ2-5, with 7 positions matching TRBD1. After removal of 4 bases from V and 2 bases from J, the junction contained 16 bases not matched to a gene. Germline CDR1 is MDHEN and CDR2 is SYDVKM. This CDR3 has 18 amino acids. The CDR3 spells CASSSGQAGSVFQETQYF. DNA of the CDR3: TGTGCCAGCAGTTCCGGACAGGCCGGCTCCGTATTTCAAGAGACCCAGTACTTC.

This clonotype was seen repeatedly, ten times or more. J is TRBJ2-7 and V is TRBV6-2 or TRBV6-3; weak D call: TRBD2 (5 bases). The CDR3 is made up of 17 amino acids. Germline CDR1 MNHEY, CDR2 SVGEGT. Trimming took 5 bases from V and 5 from J, leaving 25 bases between them. DNA for the CDR3: TGTGCCAGCAGTGCGGGTCTGTCTCGCGTAGGTTGGAACGAGCAGTACTTC. Amino acid sequence: CASSAGLSRVGWNEQYF.